The clone carrying this TCR beta chain has a count of ten or more. The sample belongs to a study of blood T cells in healthy people across ages. Using a J-beta primer mix together with a sample-barcoded 5' primer, a second PCR was run for roughly 7 to 11 cycles. From the 5' RACE reads, TCRdb called clonotypes with MiXCR, one entry per CDR3 protein. This table holds approximately 1,000,000 distinct CDR3 sequences, around two fifths found once. Looked up from germline, CDR1 is LGHNA and CDR2 is YNFKEQ. J was trimmed by 9 bases and V by 1 base; bases with no gene match: 4. The CDR3 has 14 amino acids. This receptor was identified in a man younger than 35 in good health. Source material: blood. V is TRBV4-2 and J is TRBJ2-1, with 9 bases matching TRBD2. The CDR3 sequence: CASSQVLAGSEQFF. The CDR3, as DNA: TGTGCCAGCAGCCAAGTTCTAGCGGGGTCTGAGCAGTTCTTC.